This T cell receptor (beta chain) was documented in a study of T cell responses to AZD1222 COVID-19 vaccine. This CDR3 has 11 residues. The V gene's germline CDR1 is DFQATT and CDR2 SNEGSKA (reference sequence). The data were produced by immunoSEQ multiplex PCR, yet TCRdb's version contains in-frame clones alone and is incomplete. The sample lists roughly 110,000 clones, 90% occurring once. Sequencing was performed on peripheral blood, taken 28 days after the second AZD1222 dose. The rearrangement links TRBV20-1 to TRBJ2-7; D not certain. This TCR derives from an adult who received the AZD1222 COVID-19 vaccine. This chain's CDR3 is CSGLQTYEQYF. The CDR3 nucleotides are TGCAGCGGGCTCCAAACCTACGAGCAGTACTTC.